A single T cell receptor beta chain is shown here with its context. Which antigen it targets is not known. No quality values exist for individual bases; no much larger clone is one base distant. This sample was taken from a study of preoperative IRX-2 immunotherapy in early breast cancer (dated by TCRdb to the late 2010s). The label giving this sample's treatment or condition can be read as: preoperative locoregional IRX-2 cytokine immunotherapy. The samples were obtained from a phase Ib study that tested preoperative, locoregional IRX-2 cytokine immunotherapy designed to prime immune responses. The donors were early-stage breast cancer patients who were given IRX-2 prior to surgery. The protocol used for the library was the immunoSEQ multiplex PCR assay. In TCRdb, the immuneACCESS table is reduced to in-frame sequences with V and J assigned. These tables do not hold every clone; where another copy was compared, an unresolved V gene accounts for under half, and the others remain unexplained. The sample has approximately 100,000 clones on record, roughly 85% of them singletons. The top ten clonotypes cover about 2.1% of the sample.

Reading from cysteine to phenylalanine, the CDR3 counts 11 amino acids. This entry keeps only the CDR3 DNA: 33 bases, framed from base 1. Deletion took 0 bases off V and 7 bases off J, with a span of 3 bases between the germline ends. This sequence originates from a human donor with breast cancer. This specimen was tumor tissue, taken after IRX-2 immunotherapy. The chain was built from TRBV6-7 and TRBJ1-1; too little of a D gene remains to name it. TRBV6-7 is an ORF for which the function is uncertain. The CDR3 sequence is CASSYSREAFF. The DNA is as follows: TGTGCCAGCAGTTACTCGCGTGAAGCTTTCTTT.